The 30 T cell receptor beta chains given below trace back to one sample, sequenced in a study of graft-versus-host responses after intestinal transplantation. No antigen has been identified for these receptors. Sequencing was performed with immunoSEQ multiplex PCR; in TCRdb, only in-frame clones are kept and a portion is missing. The sample has 90,000 to 120,000 clones; about nine tenths are singletons. The material was unstimulated CD4+ T cells sorted from spleen or lymph node cells, obtained before transplant. The receptors originated from a human donor who was the organ donor for an intestinal transplant.

The CDR3 sequence is CASSQTGVSTDTQYF. In DNA form, the CDR3 reads TGTGCCAGCAGCCAAACAGGGGTTAGCACAGATACGCAGTATTTT. This rearrangement joins TRBV13 to TRBJ2-3, with 7 bases fitting TRBD1. The CDR3 totals 15 residues. The germline V gene encodes CDR1 PRHDT and CDR2 FYEKMQ (reference sequence). The V segment lost 5 bases and the J segment 0 bases; nucleotides outside the gene matches: 5.

The chain recombines TRBV11-2 with TRBJ1-6; no clear D gene. The CDR3 covers 13 residues. Trimming shortened V by 0 bases and J by 8 bases, and 5 bases separated the two germline ends. Per the germline V gene, CDR1 is SGHAT and CDR2 is FQNNGV. Written as DNA, the CDR3 is TGTGCCAGCAGCTTAGACCCAGATTCACCCCTCCACTTT. As protein: CASSLDPDSPLHF.

This chain links TRBV6-1 with TRBJ2-7, with unresolved D. With 3 bases removed from V and 7 bases from J, the gap between germline ends came to 19 bases. The CDR3 contains 15 residues. CDR1 is MNHNS and CDR2 is SASEGT in the germline V gene. As DNA, the CDR3 is TGTGCCAGCAGTGAGGCTTTTCTGGCACCTTGGGAGCAGTACTTC. It specifies CASSEAFLAPWEQYF.

This chain links TRBV27 with TRBJ2-2; 9 bases are a match to TRBD1. The CDR3 is made up of 14 amino acids. V lost 6 bases, J lost 5 bases, and 4 bases stayed unmatched. The V gene's germline CDR1 is MNHEY and CDR2 SMNVEV (reference sequence). The CDR3 loop reads CASRTGTGTGELFF. Written as DNA, the CDR3 is TGTGCCAGCAGAACCGGGACAGGGACCGGGGAGCTGTTTTTT.

The chain couples TRBV9 to TRBJ2-2; no clear D gene. CDR1 SGDLS and CDR2 YYNGEE come from the germline V gene. This CDR3 region has 17 residues. Between the trimmed V and J ends, which lost 1 base and 0 bases, there was a span of 13 bases. The chain's CDR3 is CASSVMGRVANTGELFF. In DNA form, the CDR3 reads TGTGCCAGCAGCGTAATGGGAAGGGTGGCGAACACCGGGGAGCTGTTTTTT.

The V and J genes are TRBV6-5 and TRBJ2-3, with D perhaps matching TRBD2 (5 bases). The germline gives CDR1 MNHEY, CDR2 SVGAGI. The CDR3 has 15 amino acids. V was cut by 0 bases and J by 6 bases, with 13 bases left in between. CDR3 coding DNA: TGTGCCAGCAGTTACTCGATCGAGGGTTTTGATACGCAGTATTTT. Translation: CASSYSIEGFDTQYF.

The V call is TRBV19, the J call TRBJ2-1; D not certain. Trimming cost V 6 bases and J 8 bases, with 11 bases left between them. The CDR3 is made up of 12 amino acids. The germline CDR1 and CDR2 sequences are LNHDA and SQIVND (reference sequence). In nucleotides, the CDR3 is TGTGCCAGTAGCTATCTCAGTGATGAGCAGTTCTTC. This codes for CASSYLSDEQFF. Using reference TRBV19 and TRBJ2-1 for the parts outside the CDR3, the full variable domain is DGGITQSPKYLFRKEGQNVTLSCEQNLNHDAMYWYRQDPGQGLRLIYYSQIVNDFQKGDIAEGYSVSREKKESFPLTVTSAQKNPTAFYLCASSYLSDEQFFGPGTRLTVL.

The genes are TRBV6-6 and TRBJ2-1; 10 bases map to TRBD2. The CDR3 spans 16 residues. In germline, CDR1 is MNHNY, CDR2 SVGAGI (reference sequence). Trimming removed 4 bases from V and 4 bases from J; junction bases left unmatched: 7. The CDR3 reads CASSSPSGGAYNEQFF. The CDR3 nucleotides are TGTGCCAGCAGTTCCCCCAGCGGGGGGGCATACAATGAGCAGTTCTTC.

This chain uses TRBV2 with TRBJ2-2, with a weak D call TRBD1 (6 bases). V was shortened by 6 bases and J by 2 bases, with 10 bases between the two germline ends. This CDR3 is 14 amino acids long. Germline-derived CDR1 and CDR2 are SNHLY and FYNNEI. DNA for the CDR3: TGTGCCAGCAGAGAGGGGGTCAACACCGGGGAGCTGTTTTTT. This codes for CASREGVNTGELFF.

This sequence joins TRBV6-1 and TRBJ1-6; D unclear. The CDR3 length is 14 residues. The V gene lost 6 bases and the J gene lost 3 bases, with 9 bases spanning the gap. The germline CDR1 and CDR2 sequences are MNHNS and SASEGT. The CDR3 DNA reads as TGTGCCAGCAGGCCTAATCACTATAATTCACCCCTCCACTTT. This sequence encodes CASRPNHYNSPLHF.

This clone was seen a few times. V and J are TRBV7-8 and TRBJ2-7; a weak D match, TRBD2 (7 bases). This CDR3 is 15 amino acids long. Trimming stripped 1 base from V and 6 bases from J, with 16 bases between. The germline V gene encodes CDR1 SGHVS and CDR2 FQNEAQ. This CDR3 is CASSLGSAGHGEQYF. As DNA, the CDR3 is TGTGCCAGCAGCTTAGGGTCAGCGGGACATGGCGAGCAGTACTTC.

The chain is built from TRBV6-6 and TRBJ1-2; 9 nucleotides align to TRBD1. The CDR3 loop spans 13 amino acids. Germline V lookup: CDR1 MNHNY, CDR2 SVGAGI (reference sequence). With 5 bases clipped from V and 13 bases from J, the junction kept 11 bases outside the gene matches. CDR3 nucleotide sequence: TGTGCCAGCAGTAGGGACAGGGCATACCTCCTCACCTTC. This gives the protein CASSRDRAYLLTF.

The chain uses TRBV6-1 and TRBJ2-7; TRBD1 is a possible D gene (5 bases). The V gene's germline CDR1 is MNHNS and CDR2 SASEGT. V lost 2 bases and J lost 1, with 15 bases in between. CDR3 length equals 16 residues. CDR3 nucleotides: TGTGCCAGCAGTGAATTAAGGGGATACCCATCCTACGAGCAGTACTTC. Encoded protein: CASSELRGYPSYEQYF.

The chain carries TRBV9 and TRBJ2-7, with TRBD1 as a possible D gene (5 bases). From germline, CDR1 is SGDLS and CDR2 YYNGEE. Trimming removed 0 bases from V and 7 bases from J, with 8 bases in between. There are 12 residues in the CDR3. Written as DNA, the CDR3 is TGTGCCAGCAGCGTAGATAGGGGAGAGCAGTACTTC. Protein sequence: CASSVDRGEQYF.

This clone was counted once. V usage is TRBV7-9 and J usage is TRBJ1-2; unclear D gene. Per the germline V gene, CDR1 is SEHNR and CDR2 is FQNEAQ (reference sequence). Trimming took 1 base from V and 7 from J, leaving 10 bases between them. CDR3 size: 13 residues. Written as DNA, the CDR3 is TGTGCCAGCAGCTTAGGGCAGCGCCGTGGCTACACCTTC. The encoded protein is CASSLGQRRGYTF.

The chain recombines TRBV4-1 with TRBJ2-7, with TRBD2 matching 10 bases. The V gene end was trimmed by 1 base and the J gene end by 5 bases; junction bases not matched to a gene: 14. Germline values: CDR1 MGHRA, CDR2 YSYEKL. There are 18 residues in the CDR3. The CDR3 DNA reads TGCGCCAGCAGCCAAGGCCCACTAGCGGGGTTGAGACTGAACGAGCAGTACTTC. Residues: CASSQGPLAGLRLNEQYF.

CDR3 sequence: CASTRQGGEKLFF. The DNA for the CDR3 is TGTGCCAGCACAAGACAGGGAGGTGAAAAACTGTTTTTT. The V gene is TRBV11-2, the J gene TRBJ1-4; 7 bases fit TRBD1. The length of the CDR3 is 13 residues. Per germline, CDR1 SGHAT and CDR2 FQNNGV. V was clipped by 7 bases and J by 7 bases; unmatched bases: 6.

This clone appeared a few times. The chain uses TRBV29-1 and TRBJ2-2; 8 bases agree with TRBD2. Germline trimming cut 6 bases from V and 0 bases from J; bases unmatched to any gene: 12. Germline V gene lookup returns CDR1 SQVTM and CDR2 ANQGSEA. The CDR3 runs 17 residues. This CDR3 is CSVAFAGRGANTGELFF. For the CDR3, the DNA is TGCAGCGTCGCTTTCGCGGGGCGGGGGGCGAACACCGGGGAGCTGTTTTTT.

The rearrangement links TRBV5-3 to TRBJ2-7; D is unresolved. TRBV5-3 is known as an ORF, though its function is uncertain. V lost 8 bases and J 6 bases, leaving 15 bases between the germline ends. The CDR3 loop spans 12 amino acids. CDR3 nucleotide sequence: TGTGCCAGGGCGGTGTGGTTCTGCGAGCAGTACTTC. It encodes CARAVWFCEQYF.

V and J are TRBV7-2 and TRBJ1-4; the D is unclear. The V end was cut by 5 bases, the J end by 10 bases, with 14 bases between. This CDR3 comprises 13 residues. Germline CDR1 SGHTA, CDR2 FQGNSA. CDR3 DNA sequence: TGTGCCAGCAGCCCCGGACCTAGCCGAAAACTGTTTTTT. Protein: CASSPGPSRKLFF.

For the CDR3, the DNA is TGTGCCAGCAGCCGCGCGAGCTCCTACGAGCAGTACTTC. Translated, it gives CASSRASSYEQYF. V and J are TRBV5-6 and TRBJ2-7, with no clear D. CDR1 and CDR2 (germline): SGHDT, YYEEEE. The CDR3 length is 13 residues. The ends were cut back, 4 bases at V and 0 bases at J, with 8 bases in the middle. The variable domain in full, with the rest retrieved from reference TRBV5-6 and TRBJ2-7, is DAGVTQSPTHLIKTRGQQVTLRCSPKSGHDTVSWYQQALGQGPQFIFQYYEEEERQRGNFPDRFSGHQFPNYSSELNVNALLLGDSALYLCASSRASSYEQYFGPGTRLTVT.

This clone was seen only once. Other DNA sequences in this sample translate to the same CDR3. The gene calls are TRBV10-3 and TRBJ2-7; TRBD2 might be the D (5 bases). V was pared by 3 bases and J by 4 bases, with 16 bases between. The germline V gene encodes CDR1 ENHRY and CDR2 SYGVKD. The CDR3 spans 15 residues. DNA for the CDR3: TGTGCCATCAGTGAAGGGCTAGCAGGAGGTTACGAGCAGTACTTC. It yields the protein CAISEGLAGGYEQYF.

The chain employs TRBV28 and TRBJ2-7; tentative D call: TRBD2 (7 bases). The CDR3 has 15 amino acids. Trimming left V 1 base short and J 3 bases short, with 13 bases between. From germline, CDR1 is MDHEN and CDR2 SYDVKM. Here the CDR3 DNA reads TGTGCCAGCAGTTTATTCGCCGGGGGGCTCTACGAGCAGTACTTC. Protein product: CASSLFAGGLYEQYF.

The chain joins TRBV21-1 to TRBJ2-7; TRBD1 is the table's D call, not checked against the DNA. TRBV21-1 is reported as a pseudogene. The CDR3 length is 16 residues. CDR3 sequence reads: CASSKRTGDGPYEQYF. The CDR3 DNA sequence: TGTGCCAGCAGCAAGCGCACAGGGGATGGGCCCTACGAGCAGTACTTC.

The CDR3 here is CASRPGQGTEAFF. Written as DNA, the CDR3 is TGCGCCAGTAGGCCGGGACAGGGCACTGAAGCTTTCTTT. This chain links TRBV10-1 with TRBJ1-1; 9 bases map to TRBD1. The V gene end was trimmed by 9 bases and the J gene end by 4 bases; junction bases not matched to a gene: 6. The CDR3 contains 13 residues. Germline V lookup: CDR1 WNHNN, CDR2 SYGVQD (reference sequence).

V gene TRBV6-6 combines with J gene TRBJ2-1; no firm D call. The germline V gene has CDR1 MNHNY and CDR2 SVGAGI (reference sequence). The CDR3 totals 15 residues. V was cut by 6 bases and J by 8 bases, with 20 bases left in between. The CDR3 region has the DNA TGTGCCAGCAGGCCCCACGCAGGTCAGACCGATGAGCAGTTCTTC. As protein: CASRPHAGQTDEQFF.

The CDR3 here is CAWTTGAKAFF. CDR3 bases: TGTGCCTGGACGACAGGGGCTAAAGCTTTCTTT. The rearrangement links TRBV30 to TRBJ1-1; 8 bases are a match to TRBD1. Germline CDR1 and CDR2: GTSNPN and SVGIG (reference sequence). The CDR3 length is 11 residues. The J segment lost 9 bases and the V segment lost 4 bases, leaving 4 bases of the junction unmatched.

This clone was observed a few times. The chain is built from TRBV5-6 and TRBJ1-6, with D hard to call. Trimming stripped 4 bases from V and 1 base from J, with 3 bases between. The CDR3 is made up of 13 amino acids. Germline values: CDR1 SGHDT, CDR2 YYEEEE. In DNA, the CDR3 is TGTGCCAGCAGCGGGTCCTATAATTCACCCCTCCACTTT. It yields the protein CASSGSYNSPLHF.

The rearrangement links TRBV19 to TRBJ1-2; 9 bases are a match to TRBD1. The ends lost 4 bases at V and 2 bases at J; junction bases unmatched: 5. This CDR3 contains 15 residues. Germline V gene lookup returns CDR1 LNHDA and CDR2 SQIVND (reference sequence). The CDR3 loop is CASSNLGQGNYGYTF. CDR3 DNA sequence: TGTGCCAGTAGTAATCTGGGACAGGGAAACTATGGCTACACCTTC.

The V call is TRBV28, the J call TRBJ2-7; 9 nucleotides line up with TRBD2. Looked up from germline, CDR1 is MDHEN and CDR2 is SYDVKM. V shed 1 base and J 3 bases; nucleotides not matched to a gene: 13. This CDR3 is built from 18 residues. The CDR3 protein is CASSLSPSGTPLSYEQYF. The CDR3, as DNA: TGTGCCAGCAGTTTATCTCCTAGCGGGACGCCCCTAAGCTACGAGCAGTACTTC.